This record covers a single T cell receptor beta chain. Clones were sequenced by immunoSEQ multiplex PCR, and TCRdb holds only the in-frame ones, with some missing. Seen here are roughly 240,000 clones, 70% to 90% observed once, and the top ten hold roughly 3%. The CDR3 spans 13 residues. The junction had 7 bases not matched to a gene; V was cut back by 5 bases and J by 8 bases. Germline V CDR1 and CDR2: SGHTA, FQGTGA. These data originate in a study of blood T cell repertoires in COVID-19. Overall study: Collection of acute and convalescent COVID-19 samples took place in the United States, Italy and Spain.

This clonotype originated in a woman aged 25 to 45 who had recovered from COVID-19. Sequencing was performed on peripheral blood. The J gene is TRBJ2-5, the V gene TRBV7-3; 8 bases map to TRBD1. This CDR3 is CASSQGQGRTQYF. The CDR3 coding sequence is TGTGCCAGCAGCCAAGGACAGGGCCGAACCCAGTACTTC.